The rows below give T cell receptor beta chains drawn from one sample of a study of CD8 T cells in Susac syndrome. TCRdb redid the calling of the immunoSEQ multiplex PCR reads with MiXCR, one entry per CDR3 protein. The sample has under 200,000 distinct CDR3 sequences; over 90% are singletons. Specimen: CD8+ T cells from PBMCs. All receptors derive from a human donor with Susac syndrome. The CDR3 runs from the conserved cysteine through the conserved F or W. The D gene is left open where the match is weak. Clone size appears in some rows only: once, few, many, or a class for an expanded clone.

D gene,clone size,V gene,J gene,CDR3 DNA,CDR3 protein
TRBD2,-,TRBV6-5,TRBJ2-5,TGTGCCAGCAGTTACTCCAGCGGGGAGCAAGAGACCCAGTACTTC,CASSYSSGEQETQYF
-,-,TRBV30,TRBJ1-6,TGTGCCTGGACCCTTGCAGGCCTATCAAATAATTCACCCCTCCACTTT,CAWTLAGLSNNSPLHF
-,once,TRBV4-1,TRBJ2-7,TGCGCCAGCAGCCAAATACCCGGGGCCACCTACGAGCAGTACTTC,CASSQIPGATYEQYF
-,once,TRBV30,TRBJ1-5,TGTGCCTGGAGTGATATAAGTCGTCAGCCCCAGCATTTT,CAWSDISRQPQHF
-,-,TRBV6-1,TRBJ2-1,TGTGCCAGCAGTGATGGTAAGCAGTTCTTC,CASSDGKQFF
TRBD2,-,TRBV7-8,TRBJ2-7,TGTGCCAGCAGCTTAGCGCGAACTAGCGGAGCCTACGAGCAGTACTTC,CASSLARTSGAYEQYF
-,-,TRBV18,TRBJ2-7,TGTGCCAGCTCACCCTGGTCAGAGTGGGAGCAGTACTTC,CASSPWSEWEQYF
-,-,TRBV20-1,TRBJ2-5,TGCAGTGCTTCCCTTGCGGAGGTTTTACAAGAGACCCAGTACTTC,CSASLAEVLQETQYF
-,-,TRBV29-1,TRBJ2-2,TGCAGCGTTGAAAGTGGTAACACCGGGGAGCTGTTTTTT,CSVESGNTGELFF
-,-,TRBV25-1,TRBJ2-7,TGTGCCAGCAGTACAGGTTTTGGGGGCTACGAGCAGTACTTC,CASSTGFGGYEQYF
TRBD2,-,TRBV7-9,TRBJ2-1,TGTGCCAGCAGCGTTACTAGCGTGGACGATGAGCAGTTCTTC,CASSVTSVDDEQFF
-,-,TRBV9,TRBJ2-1,TGTGCCAGCAGCGTAGCTAATTCGCAGCTCGGGAATGAGCAGTTCTTC,CASSVANSQLGNEQFF
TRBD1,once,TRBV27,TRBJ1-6,TGTGCCAGCAGTCTCATATCACAGGGGGCGAATTCACCCCTCCACTTT,CASSLISQGANSPLHF
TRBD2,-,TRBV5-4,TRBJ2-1,TGTGCCAGCAGCTTGGGGACTAGCGGGAGGGCTCGTTCCAATGAGCAGTTCTTC,CASSLGTSGRARSNEQFF
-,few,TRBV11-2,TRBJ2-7,TGTGCCAGCAGCTTGGTTCTGGATCCCTACGAGCAGTACTTC,CASSLVLDPYEQYF
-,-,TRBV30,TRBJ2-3,TGTGCCTGGAGTCGGACGACCACAGATACGCAGTATTTT,CAWSRTTTDTQYF
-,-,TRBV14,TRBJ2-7,TGTGCCAGCAAAGACAGGTCTTCCTACGAGCAGTACTTC,CASKDRSSYEQYF
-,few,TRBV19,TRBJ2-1,TGTGCCAGTAGTATAGGCCTCAGCTCCTACAATGAGCAGTTCTTC,CASSIGLSSYNEQFF